A single TCR beta chain is shown here with its context. This clonotype was observed a few times. Its antigen is unknown. Nothing much larger sits one base from this clone, and base qualities are not available. This sample is drawn from a study of T-cell memory formation after mild COVID-19 (dated by TCRdb to the early 2020s). At the level of the whole study: TCR sequence clusters from the two donors were found to be largely donor specific. T-cell clones expanding and contracting after mild COVID-19 in two donors were tracked by longitudinal TCRalpha and TCRbeta repertoire sequencing. The cohort was made up of two young adult volunteers, one female and one male, who were previously healthy.

Study-level results and caveats: SARS-CoV-2 specificity of the second-wave clones peaking on day 37 was not confirmed. The study included only a couple of mild cases, and larger cohorts that include severe cases with pre-infection samples were judged to be necessary. Balanced CD4/CD8 phenotypes were observed for clones contracting from day 15 to 85, whereas a bias towards CD4+ was observed for a second wave of clones expanding from day 15 to 37. Contracting CD4+ clones were found mainly in CM and EM memory subsets, while CD8+ clones were enriched in EMRA. Some responding clones were detected in pre-infection memory, suggesting pre-existing cross-reactive memory T cells joined the SARS-CoV-2 response.

Ficoll-Paque density gradient centrifugation was used to isolate PBMCs. Instrument used: Illumina NovaSeq 6000. Using 5'RACE with constant-segment primers, TCRalpha and TCRbeta cDNA libraries were constructed, with sample barcodes and unique molecular identifiers added in the process. RNA was extracted from every sample with Trizol reagent. Amplification of the libraries took two PCR steps, and the second step added a second sample barcode plus Illumina TruSeq adapters. Sequencing of the libraries was done on an Illumina NovaSeq, producing 2 x 150 bp paired-end reads. Under the source paper's analysis protocol: Demultiplexing of reads and collapsing into UMI-guided consensus sequences were performed with migec v1.2.7. Using mixcr v2.1.11, UMI consensuses were aligned to TRA and TRB V and J templates and then assembled into clonotypes. A clonotype was counted as expanded or contracted only if both edgeR and NoisET called the change significant, with noise models trained on biological replicates. edgeR calls used a false discovery rate-adjusted p below 0.01 and a log2 fold-change threshold of 1. PCA with hierarchical clustering of max-normalized trajectories of the 1000 most abundant clonotypes was used as exploratory dynamics analysis. Each responding clone was given a CD4 or CD8 phenotype based on the CD4+ and CD8+ repertoires, which had been sequenced separately. The raw public data were reprocessed by TCRdb itself: fastp quality trimming at Q25, MiXCR clonotype calling, in-frame beta chains only. Under each unique CDR3 protein, matching rows form one entry showing the most common genes and DNA. For this entry, the V and J calls and clone size follow TCRdb and not the study's own pipeline. For this sample there are 450,000 to 650,000 distinct CDR3 sequences; about a fifth appear just once. The ten largest clonotypes hold roughly 9.1% of the sample.

Sequencing input: PBMCs or a T cell subset sorted from them (not recorded which). This sequence originates from an adult woman who had mild COVID-19 (a few samples of this study predate the infection). The sample titles of this study are shuffled in the database, so cell type and time point are left out; the donor was told from shared clones.

The DNA is as follows: TGTGCCAGCAGTGAACCCCGGACTAGCGGGAGAGGGGGTTACAATGAGCAGTTCTTC. This encodes CASSEPRTSGRGGYNEQFF. The rearrangement joined TRBV12-3 or TRBV12-4 to TRBJ2-1, with TRBD2 matching 13 junction bases. Trimming removed 5 bases from V and 4 bases from J; the gene matches leave 14 bases unexplained. There are 19 amino acids in the CDR3, from cysteine to phenylalanine inclusive. Only CDR3 DNA is held: 57 bases, read in frame from base 1.